Listed here are 25 T cell receptor beta chains from one sample, sequenced in a study of blood T cell repertoires in COVID-19. Method: immunoSEQ multiplex PCR; TCRdb's copy keeps in-frame clones and lacks some. The sample lists fewer than 140,000 clones; 71% were seen once. Sequenced input: peripheral blood. The origin of the receptors is a human donor with acute or convalescent COVID-19. The donor label of this sample is uncertain.

The sample holds a few counts of this clone. V usage is TRBV2 and J usage is TRBJ1-4, with 7 bases that match TRBD1. Germline V CDR1 and CDR2: SNHLY, FYNNEI. This CDR3 spans 15 amino acids. V gave up 4 bases and J gave up 2 bases; unmatched junction bases: 4. The CDR3 spells CASSAQGMTNEKLFF. CDR3 sequence (DNA): TGTGCCAGCAGTGCACAGGGGATGACTAATGAAAAACTGTTTTTT.

This clone was picked up a small number of times. This chain connects TRBV18 to TRBJ2-3, with D possibly being TRBD2 (7 bases). The V end lost 2 bases, the J end lost 5 bases, and 14 bases lay between the germline ends. The CDR3 runs 15 residues. The germline CDR1 and CDR2 sequences are KGHSH and LQKENI. CDR3 DNA sequence: TGTGCCAGCTCACCAGCCGGGGGGCCGGGAGATACGCAGTATTTT. This sequence encodes CASSPAGGPGDTQYF.

CDR3 loop: CASSSDRTNTGELFF. The CDR3 coding sequence is TGTGCCAGCAGCAGCGACAGAACGAACACCGGGGAGCTGTTTTTT. The V gene is TRBV7-3, the J gene TRBJ2-2, with a weak D call TRBD1 (5 bases). Per the germline V gene, CDR1 is SGHTA and CDR2 is FQGTGA. The CDR3 extends over 15 amino acids. V lost 5 bases, J lost 0 bases, and 10 bases lay in between.

V is TRBV5-8 and J is TRBJ1-6, with D possibly TRBD1 on 5 matching bases. CDR1 and CDR2 (germline): SGHTS, YDEGEE. The CDR3 spans 14 residues. V gave up 0 bases and J gave up 5 bases, with 6 bases separating them. The CDR3 region has the DNA TGTGCCAGCAGCTTGGACAGGAATAATTCACCCCTCCACTTT. Its protein is CASSLDRNNSPLHF.

A word on this clone: Other DNA sequences within the sample encode an identical CDR3. The rearrangement uses TRBV6-4 and TRBJ2-3; 12 positions match TRBD1. CDR1 is MRHNA, CDR2 SNTAGT, per germline. This CDR3 contains 15 residues. Trimming took 3 bases from V and 3 from J; bases not matched to a gene: 1. Written as DNA, the CDR3 is TGTGCCAGCAGTGAGGGACAGGGGGCAACAGATACGCAGTATTTT. Translated, it gives CASSEGQGATDTQYF.

This chain links TRBV28 with TRBJ1-1; D not resolved. The CDR3 has 11 amino acids. Trimming cost V 5 bases and J 4 bases, with 5 bases left between them. CDR1 MDHEN and CDR2 SYDVKM come from the germline V gene. CDR3 sequence: CASSRPTEAFF. DNA for the CDR3: TGTGCCAGCAGTCGTCCCACTGAAGCTTTCTTT.

The chain links TRBV6-2 or TRBV6-3 to TRBJ2-3, with TRBD1 identical over 10 bases. Germline V gives CDR1 MNHEY, CDR2 SVGEGT. The V gene end was trimmed by 6 bases and the J gene end by 3 bases; junction bases not matched to a gene: 6. The CDR3 loop spans 15 amino acids. The CDR3 is CASSPGTGETDTQYF. In nucleotides, the CDR3 is TGTGCCAGCAGCCCCGGGACAGGGGAAACAGATACGCAGTATTTT.

This chain joins TRBV7-9 and TRBJ1-2; TRBD1 agrees at 11 bases. The CDR3 is 12 residues long. The J segment lost 14 bases and the V segment lost 6 bases, leaving 8 bases of the junction unmatched. The germline gives CDR1 SEHNR, CDR2 FQNEAQ (reference sequence). CDR3 sequence (DNA): TGTGCCAGCAGTTTTAGGACAGGGGGCTCAACCTTC. Translation gives CASSFRTGGSTF.

This clone was seen a single time. This sequence joins TRBV7-9 and TRBJ1-1, with a tentative D call TRBD1 (6 bases). The germline V gene has CDR1 SEHNR and CDR2 FQNEAQ (reference sequence). The CDR3 contains 15 residues. V was trimmed by 5 bases and J by 0 bases, leaving 13 bases between them. The CDR3 here is CASSVKQGMNTEAFF. CDR3 in DNA: TGTGCCAGCAGCGTGAAACAGGGAATGAACACTGAAGCTTTCTTT.

This clone came up a few times. The J gene is TRBJ1-6, the V gene TRBV7-8; D not certain. Deletions cut 5 bases from V and 3 bases from J, with 8 bases between. This CDR3 is built from 14 residues. From germline, CDR1 is SGHVS and CDR2 FQNEAQ. The CDR3 sequence: CASSPGSYNSPLHF. CDR3 nucleotides: TGTGCCAGCAGCCCCGGGAGCTATAATTCACCCCTCCACTTT.

The chain couples TRBV5-1 to TRBJ2-5; 10 bases map to TRBD2. Unmatched junction bases numbered 4, after V lost 0 bases and J lost 5 bases. CDR3 length equals 15 residues. In germline, CDR1 is SGHRS, CDR2 YFSETQ. The CDR3: CASSLGGTSVETQYF. CDR3 DNA sequence: TGCGCCAGCAGCTTGGGCGGGACTAGCGTGGAGACCCAGTACTTC.

DNA for the CDR3: TGTGCCAGCAGCTTGCTGGTTAGCGAGACCCAGTACTTC. Its translation: CASSLLVSETQYF. The chain uses TRBV5-4 and TRBJ2-5, with unresolved D. The germline gives CDR1 SGHNT, CDR2 YYREEE (reference sequence). The CDR3 extends over 13 amino acids. V was clipped by 1 base and J by 5 bases, with 9 bases between them.

This clone was counted only a few times. The chain recombines TRBV4-1 with TRBJ2-7, with D tentatively TRBD2 (5 bases). V lost 3 bases and J 7 bases, leaving 16 bases between the germline ends. Looked up from germline, CDR1 is MGHRA and CDR2 is YSYEKL. This CDR3 contains 14 residues. The CDR3 DNA reads TGCGCCAGCAGCCAGTCCGGGGAAGTGGGTGAGCAGTACGTC. Its translation is CASSQSGEVGEQYV.

The gene calls are TRBV23-1 and TRBJ2-1; 8 bases align to TRBD1. TRBV23-1 is marked as an open reading frame, function uncertain. V dropped 4 bases and J dropped 3; count of bases not matched to a gene: 5. This CDR3 is built from 15 residues. CDR3 bases: TGCGCCAGCAGTCGTCGGGGACAGGACTACAATGAGCAGTTCTTC. Translating gives CASSRRGQDYNEQFF.

The chain is built from TRBV3-1 (or the pseudogene TRBV3-2) and TRBJ1-6, with a possible D match to TRBD1 (5 bases). CDR1 is LGHDT, CDR2 YNNKEL, per germline (reference sequence). The V end lost 6 bases, the J end lost 5 bases, and 23 bases lay between the germline ends. CDR3 length: 18 amino acids. CDR3 DNA sequence: TGTGCCAGCAGTCTTGTGTTGGGCAGGGAACGGGATAATTCACCCCTCCACTTT. Translation gives CASSLVLGRERDNSPLHF.

The genes are TRBV29-1 and TRBJ1-1; D gene uncertain. Trimming shortened V by 5 bases and J by 7 bases, and 20 bases separated the two germline ends. Germline CDR1 and CDR2: SQVTM and ANQGSEA. The CDR3 spans 14 residues. The CDR3 here is CSVKSSGSTSEAFF. Written as DNA, the CDR3 is TGCAGCGTTAAATCTTCCGGGTCTACTAGTGAAGCTTTCTTT.

There are many counts of this clone. The V gene is TRBV10-3, the J gene TRBJ2-7, with 9 bases that match TRBD1. Germline CDR1 is ENHRY and CDR2 is SYGVKD. The CDR3 runs 19 residues. J lost 1 base, V lost 10 bases, and 23 bases had no gene match. This CDR3 reads CATRPGQGMAQDPSYEQYF. The CDR3 DNA reads as TGTGCCACCCGACCGGGACAGGGTATGGCGCAGGACCCTTCCTACGAGCAGTACTTC.

This clone was picked up one time. The rearrangement uses TRBV27 and TRBJ2-2, with D hard to call. The V gene lost 6 bases and the J gene lost 1 base, with 6 bases spanning the gap. Germline V lookup: CDR1 MNHEY, CDR2 SMNVEV (reference sequence). This CDR3 has 13 amino acids. CDR3 DNA: TGTGCCAGCAGCAGACTGAACACCGGGGAGCTGTTTTTT. This gives the protein CASSRLNTGELFF.

The V gene is TRBV24-1, the J gene TRBJ1-5; 7 nucleotides align to TRBD1. The V and J ends lost 6 bases and 3 bases, in that order; junction bases with no gene match: 4. CDR3 length: 14 amino acids. Germline CDR1 KGHDR, CDR2 SFDVKD. This CDR3 reads CATSPGGPNQPQHF. CDR3 in DNA: TGTGCCACCAGTCCAGGGGGACCCAATCAGCCCCAGCATTTT.

This clone was seen only a few times. The chain employs TRBV6-5 and TRBJ1-2; D gene ambiguous. Between the trimmed V and J ends, which lost 6 bases and 5 bases, there was a span of 16 bases. Germline V gene sequence: CDR1 MNHEY, CDR2 SVGAGI. This CDR3 spans 14 amino acids. CDR3 nucleotides: TGTGCCAGCAGCTCCTCACAGATTGGGTATGGCTACACCTTC. It specifies CASSSSQIGYGYTF.

V gene TRBV28 combines with J gene TRBJ2-7, with D possibly TRBD2 on 5 matching bases. With 7 bases removed from V and 2 bases from J, the gap between germline ends came to 9 bases. The CDR3 is 12 residues long. Germline-derived CDR1 and CDR2 are MDHEN and SYDVKM. CDR3 loop: CASKEGAYEQYF. CDR3 nucleotides: TGTGCCAGCAAAGAGGGAGCCTACGAGCAGTACTTC. Full variable domain (missing parts from reference TRBV28 and TRBJ2-7): DVKVTQSSRYLVKRTGEKVFLECVQDMDHENMFWYRQDPGLGLRLIYFSYDVKMKEKGDIPEGYSVSREKKERFSLILESASTNQTSMYLCASKEGAYEQYFGPGTRLTVT.

The chain joins TRBV6-6 to TRBJ1-1, with 8 bases fitting TRBD1. The CDR3 is 14 amino acids. The germline V gene encodes CDR1 MNHNY and CDR2 SVGAGI (reference sequence). The V and J ends lost 7 bases and 3 bases, in that order; junction bases with no gene match: 7. The CDR3 loop reads CASKNQGADTEAFF. The CDR3 region has the DNA TGTGCCAGCAAGAACCAGGGGGCTGACACTGAAGCTTTCTTT.

This chain connects TRBV19 to TRBJ2-1, with TRBD2 matching 14 bases. The CDR3 loop spans 17 amino acids. Germline V gene data show CDR1 as LNHDA and CDR2 as SQIVND (reference sequence). J lost 1 base, V lost 4 bases, and 3 bases had no gene match. CDR3 nucleotide sequence: TGTGCCAGTAGTACTGGACTAGCGGGGGGTTCCTACAATGAGCAGTTCTTC. Translation gives CASSTGLAGGSYNEQFF.

This clone was seen only a few times. The chain combines TRBV5-1 with TRBJ2-2; D may be TRBD2 (6 bases). V lost 7 bases and J lost 4, with 8 bases in between. The CDR3 loop spans 12 amino acids. CDR1 and CDR2 (germline): SGHRS, YFSETQ. CDR3 sequence: CASWRVTGELFF. In DNA, the CDR3 is TGCGCCAGCTGGAGGGTCACCGGGGAGCTGTTTTTT.

In DNA, the CDR3 is TGCGCCAGCACCGACCTGATCAACAGGGGACTGTTTTTT. This sequence encodes CASTDLINRGLFF. V and J are TRBV10-2 and TRBJ1-4, with 7 bases matching TRBD1. V lost 7 bases and J lost 13; bases outside the gene matches: 12. This CDR3 has 13 amino acids. Germline V gene data show CDR1 as WSHSY and CDR2 as SAAADI.